This T cell receptor beta chain was documented in a study of PD-1 blockade in mismatch repair-deficient tumors. About the study: All were previously treated, progressing patients with around eleven mismatch repair-deficient cancer types.

Overall study results and limits: Tumor-resident clones, often undetectable pretreatment in blood, expanded then contracted after pembrolizumab.

The CDR3 is 15 amino acids. Germline-derived CDR1 and CDR2 are SEHNR and FQNEAQ (reference sequence). Trimming shortened V by 5 bases and J by 8 bases, and 19 bases separated the two germline ends. TCRdb's copy holds only in-frame clones and misses some; the assay was immunoSEQ multiplex PCR. Of about 110,000 clones listed, about 80% are singletons. Every patient had mismatch repair deficiency by PCR or immunohistochemistry. TCR sequencing covered a few patients who responded to pembrolizumab. Points on this clone: The target antigen is unknown.

The sample was peripheral blood, taken about 13 months after starting pembrolizumab. The receptor's source is an adult with mismatch repair-deficient cancer. The chain links TRBV7-9 to TRBJ1-3; no firm D call. CDR3 DNA sequence: TGTGCCAGCAGCCCTCCCCAGGAGTGGAGGGACACCATATATTTT. It encodes CASSPPQEWRDTIYF.